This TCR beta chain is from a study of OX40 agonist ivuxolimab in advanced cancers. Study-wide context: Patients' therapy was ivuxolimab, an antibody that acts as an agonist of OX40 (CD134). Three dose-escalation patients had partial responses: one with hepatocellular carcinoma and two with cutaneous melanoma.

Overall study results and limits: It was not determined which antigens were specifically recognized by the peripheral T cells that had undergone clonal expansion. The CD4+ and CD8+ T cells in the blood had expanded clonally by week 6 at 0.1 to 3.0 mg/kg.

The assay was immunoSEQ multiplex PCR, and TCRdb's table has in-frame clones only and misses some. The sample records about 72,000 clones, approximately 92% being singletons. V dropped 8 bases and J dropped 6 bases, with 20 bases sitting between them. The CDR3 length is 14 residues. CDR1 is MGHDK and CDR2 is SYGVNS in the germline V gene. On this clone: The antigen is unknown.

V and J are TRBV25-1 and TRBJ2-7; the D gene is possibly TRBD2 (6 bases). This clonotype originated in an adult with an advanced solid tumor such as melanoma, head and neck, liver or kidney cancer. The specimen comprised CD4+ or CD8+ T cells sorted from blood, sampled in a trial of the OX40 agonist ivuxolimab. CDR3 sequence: CASAWRGTGAEQYF. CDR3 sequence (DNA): TGTGCCAGCGCATGGAGGGGAACTGGGGCCGAGCAGTACTTC.